The subject of this entry is one T cell receptor beta chain. Its antigen is undetermined. Researchers took RNA transcripts and amplified TCR beta CDR3 regions from them. First-round RT-PCR employed HTBI primers, with a second-round multiplex PCR after it. TCRdb processed the multiplex PCR reads anew with MiXCR; each CDR3 protein has one entry. The data show more than 1,000,000 distinct CDR3 sequences, about 35% seen once. This entry belongs to a study of Graves' ophthalmopathy and Graves' hyperthyroidism. At the level of the study: Calling hyperthyroidism stable required that no ophthalmopathy show up within 18 months of follow-up.

Physicians reached a diagnosis by relying on clinical symptoms, serum thyroxine, TRAb, thyroid ultrasound and orbital computed tomography. Findings of the study overall: The model forecast ophthalmopathy progression, reaching roughly 70% sensitivity and around 72% specificity.

The CDR3 extends over 12 amino acids. Trimming shortened V by 1 base and J by 10 bases, and 10 bases separated the two germline ends. The germline CDR1 and CDR2 sequences are LNHNV and YYDKDF (reference sequence). This clonotype was sampled from an adult man with Graves' hyperthyroidism. This chain uses TRBV15 with TRBJ2-5, with D perhaps matching TRBD1 (6 bases). Sample: peripheral blood or thyroid tissue (not recorded which). CDR3 sequence (DNA): TGTGCCACCAGCAGAGTTACAGGGTTCCAGTACTTC. This sequence encodes CATSRVTGFQYF.